The 3 T cell receptor beta chains listed next were all sequenced from one sample in a study of immune evolution from preneoplasia to lung adenocarcinoma. TCRdb's table, derived via immunoSEQ multiplex PCR, lists solely in-frame clones and lacks some. The table lists around 8,000 clones, 81% of them singletons, with about 8.3% in the top ten. The specimen sequenced was FFPE invasive lung adenocarcinoma tissue. These receptors were taken from a person in their fifties with lung adenocarcinoma.

Worth noting for this clone: At one end, the junction sequence differs from germline, possibly due to a read error. This sequence joins TRBV2 and TRBJ2-1, with D perhaps being TRBD1 or TRBD2 (5 bases each). CDR3 length: 13 amino acids. The V gene's germline CDR1 is SNHLY and CDR2 FYNNEI. This CDR3 reads CASFGETTGTGLF. The CDR3 coding sequence is TGTGCCTCATTCGGGGAGACAACGGGGACCGGACTCTTC.

This chain connects TRBV4-1 to TRBJ2-1, with TRBD2 identical over 8 bases. The length of the CDR3 is 15 residues. Germline assignment: CDR1 MGHRA and CDR2 YSYEKL. V lost 4 bases, J lost 6 bases, and 8 bases stayed unmatched. The CDR3 reads CASSLTGTSSNEQFF. The CDR3 nucleotides are TGCGCCAGCAGCCTTACCGGGACTAGTAGCAATGAGCAGTTCTTC.

The sample holds a few counts of this clone. V gene TRBV4-2 combines with J gene TRBJ2-5; 9 bases align to TRBD2. CDR1 is LGHNA, CDR2 YNFKEQ, per germline. Germline trimming cut 3 bases from V and 5 bases from J; bases unmatched to any gene: 10. The CDR3 has 16 amino acids. CDR3 bases: TGTGCCAGCAGCCAGGATTTGGGACTAGCAGGCGAGACCCAGTACTTC. It specifies CASSQDLGLAGETQYF.